This is a list of T cell receptor beta chains from one sample in a study of neoadjuvant nivolumab and ipilimumab in lung cancer. Repertoires were generated with immunoSEQ multiplex PCR, while TCRdb's copy carries only in-frame clones and drops some. Of some 5,000 clones listed, around 92% were seen once; the top ten hold under 3.5%. The sample consisted of blood, taken after neoadjuvant nivolumab, alone or with ipilimumab, at or shortly before surgery. Receptors were obtained from an adult with non-small cell lung cancer. Some clones in this sample may be carry-over from other donors' samples. Both conserved end residues are part of each CDR3. The D gene is left open where the match is weak.

j_gene	d_gene	v_gene	CDR3nt	CDR3aa
TRBJ2-7	-	TRBV2	TGTGCCAGCAGACTTGACTGGGGCGGCGAGCAGTACTTC	CASRLDWGGEQYF
TRBJ2-3	-	TRBV30	TGTGCCCGCACGGGGACACAAAGCACAGATACGCAGTATTTT	CARTGTQSTDTQYF
TRBJ2-7	-	TRBV18	TGTGCCAGCTCAATCAGCCGGGACGTATACGAGCAGTACTTC	CASSISRDVYEQYF
TRBJ1-1	-	TRBV5-1	TGCGCCAGCAGCACCCAAGGACAGCCGAACACTGAAGCTTTCTTT	CASSTQGQPNTEAFF
TRBJ1-1	-	TRBV7-9	TGTGCCAGCAGCCTCCTTTTCCGGAACACTGAAGCTTTCTTT	CASSLLFRNTEAFF
TRBJ1-2	-	TRBV2	TGTGCCAGCAGTGGACAGCCTAACTATGGCTACACCTTC	CASSGQPNYGYTF
TRBJ1-1	-	TRBV11-1	TGTGCCAGCAGCTTAGTTGGGGGCGCAACTGAAGCTTTCTTT	CASSLVGGATEAFF
TRBJ2-7	-	TRBV15	TGTGCCACCAGCAGCAGGGGGGTTTCCTACGAGCAGTACTTC	CATSSRGVSYEQYF
TRBJ2-1	TRBD2	TRBV2	TGTGCCAGCAGTGAACTGGCTAGCGGAAACAATGAGCAGTTCTTC	CASSELASGNNEQFF
TRBJ2-1	-	TRBV10-3	TGTGCCATCAGTGGCGGGCCCTACAATGAGCAGTTCTTC	CAISGGPYNEQFF
TRBJ2-5	TRBD2	TRBV7-9	TGTGCCAGCAGCTTATCACTAGCGGGGCAAGAGACCCAGTACTTC	CASSLSLAGQETQYF
TRBJ2-1	-	TRBV25-1	TGTGCCAGCTCCTCCTCGGTTTGGAATGAGCAGTTCTTC	CASSSSVWNEQFF
TRBJ2-7	TRBD1	TRBV7-9	TGTGCCACCCGAGGAGGGACAGGGGTTTACGAGCAGTACTTC	CATRGGTGVYEQYF